This T cell receptor (beta chain) was identified in a study of cytomegalovirus exposure and HLA in healthy donors. The primer mix had 60 Vbeta and 13 Jbeta primers. Repertoires were generated with immunoSEQ multiplex PCR, while TCRdb's copy carries only in-frame clones and drops some. The data show about 120,000 clones, approximately 83% seen once. Study-wide results and limits: The authors later found HLA-associated TCR beta chains more clonally expanded than equally common others. Most of the CMV-associated TCR beta chains (in a later analysis) appeared to be HLA-restricted. The study assumed roughly uniform donor sequencing depth for presence/absence analyses.

Concerning this clone itself: Its cognate antigen is unknown.

The CDR3 length is 12 residues. Trimming pared 2 bases from V and 7 bases from J, leaving 9 bases between. Germline CDR1 and CDR2: LNHDA and SQIVND (reference sequence). Sequenced input: PBMCs. The TCR sequence derives from a woman in her forties in good health and CMV-seropositive. The chain has TRBV19 and TRBJ2-7; D remains unclear. The CDR3 sequence: CASSISDTEQYF. The DNA for the CDR3 is TGTGCCAGTAGTATATCCGACACAGAGCAGTACTTC.